Listed here are 8 T cell receptor beta chains from one sample, sequenced in a study of T cell clonotyping in hematopoietic cell transplantation. Repertoires were generated with immunoSEQ multiplex PCR, while TCRdb's copy carries only in-frame clones and drops some. The sample consists of some 29,000 clones, around nine tenths of them appearing once. This specimen was PBMCs, taken 100 days after allogeneic stem cell transplant. Receptors were obtained from a female patient aged 50-59 years who had an allogeneic stem cell transplant from a related donor, so the T cells may come from the graft donor. Some clones in this sample may be carry-over from other donors' samples.

The rearrangement uses TRBV11-2 and TRBJ1-1; no clear D. Trimming removed 3 bases at V and 1 base at J, with 12 bases between. Germline-derived CDR1 and CDR2 are SGHAT and FQNNGV. The CDR3 consists of 15 residues. This chain's CDR3 is CASSFIGMGNTEAFF. As DNA, the CDR3 is TGTGCCAGCAGCTTTATAGGAATGGGGAACACTGAAGCTTTCTTT.

V usage is TRBV7-2 and J usage is TRBJ1-4, with 9 nucleotides matching TRBD1. CDR1 is SGHTA and CDR2 is FQGNSA in the germline V gene. V was clipped by 4 bases and J by 7 bases; unmatched bases: 4. The CDR3 is 14 residues long. CDR3 sequence: CASSSRDRAEKLFF. As DNA, the CDR3 is TGTGCCAGCAGCTCCCGGGACAGGGCTGAAAAACTGTTTTTT.

V usage is TRBV4-3 and J usage is TRBJ2-1; possibly TRBD2 for D (6 bases). CDR3 length: 15 residues. CDR1 and CDR2 (germline): LGHNA, YSLEER. Trimming removed 0 bases at V and 7 bases at J, with 13 bases between. The CDR3 sequence is CASSQDRVRGNEQFF. The CDR3 DNA reads as TGCGCCAGCAGCCAAGATCGGGTCCGGGGGAATGAGCAGTTCTTC.

This chain joins TRBV19 and TRBJ1-3; D uncertain. The CDR3 is 14 amino acids. The ends were cut back, 6 bases at V and 4 bases at J, with 13 bases in the middle. Germline V gives CDR1 LNHDA, CDR2 SQIVND (reference sequence). The CDR3 here is CASRADYTGNTIYF. The DNA of the CDR3 is TGTGCCAGTAGAGCGGATTATACAGGAAACACCATATATTTT.

J is TRBJ2-3 and V is TRBV4-2; D is possibly TRBD2 (6 bases). The CDR3 is made up of 15 amino acids. Germline-derived CDR1 and CDR2 are LGHNA and YNFKEQ. V was trimmed by 6 bases and J by 4 bases, leaving 17 bases between them. DNA for the CDR3: TGTGCCAGCAGGAAAAGGTCGGGGGAGGCAGATACGCAGTATTTT. Translation gives CASRKRSGEADTQYF.

This clone has only a few counts. As DNA, the CDR3 is TGTGCCAGCAGCGAGGACATCGGCTACGAGCAGTACTTC. The encoded protein is CASSEDIGYEQYF. The gene calls are TRBV9 and TRBJ2-7, with D possibly TRBD1 on 5 matching bases. With 3 bases removed from V and 3 bases from J, the gap between germline ends came to 10 bases. This CDR3 region has 13 residues. Germline CDR1 and CDR2: SGDLS and YYNGEE.

This clone appeared a single time. The chain has TRBV5-1 and TRBJ2-2; D perhaps matches TRBD2 (6 bases). The V end lost 5 bases, the J end lost 2 bases, and 16 bases lay between the germline ends. CDR3 size: 16 residues. Germline V gene lookup returns CDR1 SGHRS and CDR2 YFSETQ. The CDR3 sequence is CASRYKLAGNTGELFF. CDR3 DNA: TGCGCCAGCAGGTACAAGTTGGCGGGAAACACCGGGGAGCTGTTTTTT.

This chain uses TRBV9 with TRBJ1-1, with 7 bases lining up with TRBD1. V gave up 4 bases and J gave up 0 bases; unmatched junction bases: 9. Germline CDR1 reads SGDLS; CDR2 reads YYNGEE. The CDR3 has 16 amino acids. The DNA for the CDR3 is TGTGCCAGCAGCTTGGGGGCCCAGGGGGTGAACACTGAAGCTTTCTTT. It codes for CASSLGAQGVNTEAFF.